This T cell receptor beta chain was sequenced during a study of CXCR3-negative and CXCR3-positive naive CD8 T cells (dated by TCRdb to between 2018 and 2021). About the investigation overall: In total, roughly 130 million TRB reads were obtained, corresponding to roughly 1.5 +/- 0.3 million reads per library. Diversity and physicochemical repertoire analyses covered over 10 donors pooled from two independent experiments. TRBV-TRBJ cluster analysis included naive subsets from about five donors and memory cells from 3 donors. General study outcomes and caveats: Compared with CXCR3-negative naive cells, CXCR3-positive naive cells had TRB CDR3s with higher hydrophobicity (lower Kidera factor 4), lower energy, and higher strength and volume indices. Because CXCR3 expression was partially decreased after cryopreservation, freshly isolated PBMCs were used for most assays. TRBV-TRBJ usage was similar between naive CXCR3-negative and CXCR3-positive cells from the same donor, while memory cells showed distinct patterns. Both naive subsets had comparably high repertoire diversity, while memory CD8+ T cells had much lower repertoire diversity. Because surface CD5, which is linked to self-reactivity in mice, was comparable between the naive subsets, TCR interaction strength was also inferred from TRB CDR3 physicochemical properties.

Each CD8+ T cell subset was flow-sorted in triplicate, with over 250,000 cells per subset placed directly into RLT lysis buffer. To keep memory contaminants out, a stringent definition of naive CD8+ T cells was applied: CD45RO-CCR7+CD27+CD95-. Peripheral blood mononuclear cells were isolated from buffy coats by standard density gradient centrifugation. Naive CXCR3-negative and CXCR3-positive CD8+ T cells were flow-sorted using a FACSAria III. Total RNA was extracted from sorted cells using an RNeasy Mini Kit. Note on this clonotype: The antigen it recognizes is unknown.

The germline V gene specifies ENHRY as CDR1 and SYGVKD as CDR2. The CDR3 covers 16 residues, taking in both the cysteine and the phenylalanine. Only the protein is available. These reads were obtained on a NextSeq 550. The Human TCR Profiling Kit (MiLaboratory) was used to make UMI-labeled 5' RACE TRB cDNA libraries. The full amount of extracted RNA was used for cDNA synthesis, and the full amount of resulting cDNA was used for PCR amplification. Libraries were prepared in parallel with an identical number of PCR cycles. In the original analysis: MIGEC and MiXCR extracted about 50,000 +/- 9,200 unique UMI-labeled TRB cDNA molecules per library, requiring at least two reads per UMI. On average, each library contained about 40,000 +/- 10,000 functional in-frame TRB CDR3 nucleotide clonotypes without stop codons. After each sample was downsampled to 5000 UMI-labeled TRB molecules, VDJtools was used to calculate diversity metrics such as normalized Shannon-Wiener and Chao1. VDJtools computed clonotype-size-weighted physicochemical properties of the central five CDR3 residues: interaction energy, strength, volume and Kidera factor 4. TCRdb reprocessed the sequencing reads and holds a single record per CDR3 protein sequence, with no DNA. The V and J calls, along with clone size, are taken from TCRdb and not from the paper's own processing. The sample has about 89,000 distinct CDR3 sequences on record. Around 0.53% of the sample belongs to the ten largest clones.

Sequenced sample: naive CXCR3+ CD8+ T cells from blood. The sample's cell subset or site label, in plain terms: CD45RO-CCR7+CD27+CD95- naive CD8+ T cells expressing CXCR3 (TNR3+). The source of this sequence is a human donor in good health. Some clones in this sample may be carry-over from other donors' samples. The chain was built from TRBV10-3 and TRBJ2-3; TCRdb lists TRBD2, though no DNA is available to test this call. CDR3 loop: CAISDPGGGAEDTQYF.